These 24 T cell receptor beta chains share one sample of origin, sequenced in a study of blood T cell repertoires in COVID-19. Produced via immunoSEQ multiplex PCR; TCRdb's table is partial and in-frame only. Of 150,000 to 200,000 clones detected, about nine tenths appear once; the ten largest clones hold over 15%. The sample taken for sequencing was peripheral blood. The source of these receptors is a man aged 55 to 69 with active or convalescent COVID-19.

The chain carries TRBV10-1 and TRBJ1-1; the D gene is possibly TRBD1 (6 bases). Germline V CDR1 and CDR2: WNHNN, SYGVQD (reference sequence). With 3 bases removed from V and 5 bases from J, the gap between germline ends came to 13 bases. The CDR3 contains 14 residues. The CDR3 region has the DNA TGCGCCAGCAGTGACTCAGGGAGGGGGACTGAAGCTTTCTTT. Amino acids: CASSDSGRGTEAFF.

This clone was detected once. The chain employs TRBV5-1 and TRBJ1-6; TRBD1 is a possible D gene (6 bases). Looked up from germline, CDR1 is SGHRS and CDR2 is YFSETQ. V lost 3 bases to trimming and J lost 10 bases, with 14 bases between them. This CDR3 is built from 14 residues. The CDR3 reads CASSSQGLRSPLHF. In DNA form, the CDR3 reads TGCGCCAGCAGCTCTCAGGGGCTTAGGTCACCCCTCCACTTT. The full variable domain, with the rest looked up from reference TRBV5-1 and TRBJ1-6, is KAGVTQTPRYLIKTRGQQVTLSCSPISGHRSVSWYQQTPGQGLQFLFEYFSETQRNKGNFPGRFSGRQFSNSRSEMNVSTLELGDSALYLCASSSQGLRSPLHFGNGTRLTVT.

V usage is TRBV10-1 and J usage is TRBJ2-3; the D gene is possibly TRBD2 (5 bases). The germline V gene has CDR1 WNHNN and CDR2 SYGVQD (reference sequence). The V gene lost 0 bases and the J gene lost 0 bases, with 10 bases spanning the gap. This CDR3 spans 16 amino acids. CDR3 sequence (DNA): TGCGCCAGCAGTGAGTCGGCTAGCACTAGCACAGATACGCAGTATTTT. This translates into CASSESASTSTDTQYF.

The V gene is TRBV11-2, the J gene TRBJ2-1; TRBD2 agrees at 11 bases. CDR1 is SGHAT, CDR2 FQNNGV, per germline. The CDR3 is made up of 15 amino acids. V shed 8 bases, J shed 3 bases, and the junction held 6 bases outside the gene matches. The CDR3 is CASRAGTSGYNEQFF. The CDR3 DNA is TGTGCCAGCCGGGCCGGGACTAGCGGCTACAATGAGCAGTTCTTC. Using reference TRBV11-2 and TRBJ2-1 for the parts outside the CDR3, the full variable domain is EAGVAQSPRYKIIEKRQSVAFWCNPISGHATLYWYQQILGQGPKLLIQFQNNGVVDDSQLPKDRFSAERLKGVDSTLKIQPAKLEDSAVYLCASRAGTSGYNEQFFGPGTRLTVL.

The V and J genes are TRBV27 and TRBJ1-1, with 8 bases lining up with TRBD1. V lost 5 bases, J lost 11 bases, and 10 bases stayed unmatched. Germline V gene sequence: CDR1 MNHEY, CDR2 SMNVEV (reference sequence). The length of the CDR3 is 13 residues. CDR3 amino acids: CASSTGQGLRAFF. The CDR3 nucleotides read TGTGCCAGCAGTACCGGACAGGGTCTCCGGGCTTTCTTT.

This rearrangement joins TRBV27 to TRBJ1-2, with 7 bases matching TRBD1. The germline V gene encodes CDR1 MNHEY and CDR2 SMNVEV (reference sequence). After removal of 7 bases from V and 8 bases from J, the junction contained 13 bases not matched to a gene. This CDR3 is 14 amino acids long. The CDR3 loop reads CASTTATGSRGYTF. The CDR3 DNA reads as TGTGCCAGCACAACGGCGACAGGGAGCCGGGGCTACACCTTC.

J is TRBJ2-1 and V is TRBV7-6; 9 bases line up with TRBD1. With 6 bases clipped from V and 9 bases from J, the junction kept 12 bases outside the gene matches. This CDR3 contains 15 residues. Germline assignment: CDR1 SGHVS and CDR2 FNYEAQ. CDR3 bases: TGTGCCAGCAGTTCACAGGGGGCATCTAACAGTGAGCAGTTCTTC. This translates into CASSSQGASNSEQFF.

The rearrangement links TRBV7-2 to TRBJ1-2; the D is unclear. The germline V gene encodes CDR1 SGHTA and CDR2 FQGNSA. V shed 2 bases and J shed 2 bases, with 15 bases lying between them. CDR3 length: 16 residues. DNA for the CDR3: TGTGCCAGCAGCTTATCTTCGGGATTTGCCAACTATGGCTACACCTTC. Translation gives CASSLSSGFANYGYTF.

The rearrangement uses TRBV7-8 and TRBJ2-1; D unclear. The CDR3 consists of 12 residues. The germline gives CDR1 SGHVS, CDR2 FQNEAQ. V shed 7 bases and J shed 3 bases, with 7 bases lying between them. CDR3 bases: TGTGCCAGCATCAGGAACTACAATGAGCAGTTCTTC. Its protein product is CASIRNYNEQFF.

The chain combines TRBV29-1 with TRBJ2-7; tentative D call: TRBD1 (5 bases). Per the germline V gene, CDR1 is SQVTM and CDR2 is ANQGSEA. This CDR3 is built from 14 residues. The germline V and J ends were trimmed by 3 bases and 2 bases, with 14 bases remaining between them. CDR3 sequence reads: CSVEDTLSPYEQYF. In DNA form, the CDR3 reads TGCAGCGTTGAGGACACACTTTCTCCCTACGAGCAGTACTTC.

CDR3 bases: TGTGCCAGCAGCCACGACAGGGGGAGTTCCTACGAGCAGTACTTC. It specifies CASSHDRGSSYEQYF. This sequence joins TRBV11-2 and TRBJ2-7; 9 positions agree with TRBD1. Trimming at V came to 5 bases and at J to 1 base, leaving 6 bases not matched to a gene. The CDR3 consists of 15 residues. Germline-derived CDR1 and CDR2 are SGHAT and FQNNGV.

The chain couples TRBV5-1 to TRBJ1-3, with D tentatively TRBD1 (6 bases). Per germline, CDR1 SGHRS and CDR2 YFSETQ. Trimming left V 4 bases short and J 0 bases short, with 8 bases between. The CDR3 has 14 residues. Here the CDR3 reads CASSRTDSGNTIYF. The DNA for the CDR3 is TGCGCCAGCAGCCGGACAGACTCTGGAAACACCATATATTTT.

The chain links TRBV1 to TRBJ2-5; TRBD2, the table's D call, lacks a check against the DNA. TRBV1 is recorded as a pseudogene. The length of the CDR3 is 20 residues. CDR3 nucleotides: TGCACCAGCAGCCAAGATGAGTGGGTAGCGGGGGGGCTGTACCAAGAGACCCAGTACTTC. Amino acids: CTSSQDEWVAGGLYQETQYF.

The rearrangement uses TRBV6-5 and TRBJ2-7, with a weak D call TRBD2 (5 bases). Trimming cost V 5 bases and J 3 bases, with 14 bases left between them. Looked up from germline, CDR1 is MNHEY and CDR2 is SVGAGI. The CDR3 extends over 14 amino acids. The CDR3 spells CASSPRTEYYEQYF. CDR3 nucleotides: TGTGCCAGCAGTCCAAGGACTGAATACTACGAGCAGTACTTC.

J is TRBJ2-5 and V is TRBV6-1; TRBD1 matches 7 bases. The CDR3 length is 15 residues. Unmatched junction bases numbered 3, after V lost 1 base and J lost 1 base. Germline CDR1 and CDR2: MNHNS and SASEGT. DNA for the CDR3: TGTGCCAGCAGTGAAGTCGGGACAGCCCAAGAGACCCAGTACTTC. Encoded protein: CASSEVGTAQETQYF.

The chain combines TRBV2 with TRBJ1-1; D call uncertain. Germline V gives CDR1 SNHLY, CDR2 FYNNEI. Trimming shortened V by 2 bases and J by 2 bases, and 9 bases separated the two germline ends. This CDR3 region has 14 residues. The CDR3 spells CASSESNSNTEAFF. CDR3 bases: TGTGCCAGCAGTGAAAGTAATAGCAACACTGAAGCTTTCTTT. Based on the CDR3 plus reference TRBV2 and TRBJ1-1, the full variable domain is EPEVTQTPSHQVTQMGQEVILRCVPISNHLYFYWYRQILGQKVEFLVSFYNNEISEKSEIFDDQFSVERPDGSNFTLKIRSTKLEDSAMYFCASSESNSNTEAFFGQGTRLTVV.

V and J are TRBV30 and TRBJ1-5, with no clear D. V was trimmed by 4 bases and J by 0 bases, leaving 7 bases between them. The V gene's germline CDR1 is GTSNPN and CDR2 SVGIG (reference sequence). This CDR3 contains 13 residues. The CDR3 reads CAWNSNSNQPQHF. CDR3 in DNA: TGTGCCTGGAACAGCAATAGCAATCAGCCCCAGCATTTT.

This chain links TRBV5-5 with TRBJ1-1; 9 positions match TRBD1. From germline, CDR1 is SGHKS and CDR2 YYEKEE (reference sequence). CDR3 length: 15 residues. Trimming cost V 5 bases and J 3 bases; bases outside gene matches: 8. CDR3 DNA: TGTGCCAGCAGTTTTTTCGACAGGGGGGACACTGAAGCTTTCTTT. The encoded protein is CASSFFDRGDTEAFF.

V usage is TRBV5-4 and J usage is TRBJ2-5, with 9 bases matching TRBD1. Unmatched junction bases numbered 6, after V lost 0 bases and J lost 6 bases. This CDR3 contains 15 residues. The germline CDR1 and CDR2 sequences are SGHNT and YYREEE (reference sequence). CDR3 residues: CASSLAGQGHQTQYF. For the CDR3, the DNA is TGTGCCAGCAGCTTGGCGGGACAGGGCCATCAGACCCAGTACTTC.

The chain is built from TRBV19 and TRBJ2-1; 14 bases align to TRBD2. Per germline, CDR1 LNHDA and CDR2 SQIVND (reference sequence). CDR3 length equals 15 residues. Germline trimming cut 7 bases from V and 7 bases from J; bases unmatched to any gene: 6. The CDR3 reads CASTWTSGRRNEQFF. CDR3 bases: TGTGCCAGTACCTGGACTAGCGGGAGGAGGAATGAGCAGTTCTTC.

The J gene is TRBJ2-7, the V gene TRBV7-9; tentatively, D is TRBD1 (6 bases). The CDR3 has 15 residues. Germline V lookup: CDR1 SEHNR, CDR2 FQNEAQ (reference sequence). Between the trimmed V and J ends, which lost 8 bases and 0 bases, there was a span of 17 bases. The CDR3 reads CASATQTGISYEQYF. The CDR3 DNA reads TGTGCCAGCGCGACCCAAACAGGGATCTCCTACGAGCAGTACTTC.

This rearrangement joins TRBV6-4 to TRBJ1-1, with TRBD1 matching 8 bases. Per germline, CDR1 MRHNA and CDR2 SNTAGT. The trim removed 3 bases at V and 5 bases at J, leaving 8 bases unmatched. The CDR3 totals 15 residues. CDR3: CASSEQGALGTEAFF. CDR3 DNA sequence: TGTGCCAGCAGTGAGCAGGGGGCGCTTGGGACTGAAGCTTTCTTT.

This sequence joins TRBV10-3 and TRBJ2-3; D gene uncertain. The CDR3 is 12 amino acids. V was shortened by 4 bases and J by 3 bases, with 5 bases between the two germline ends. CDR1 is ENHRY, CDR2 SYGVKD, per germline. The CDR3 loop reads CAISVGTDTQYF. The CDR3 coding sequence is TGTGCCATCAGTGTCGGGACAGATACGCAGTATTTT.

The rearrangement joins TRBV19 to TRBJ2-5; TRBD1 agrees at 8 bases. V shed 3 bases, J shed 1 base, and the junction held 7 bases outside the gene matches. There are 16 residues in the CDR3. Germline lookup yields CDR1 LNHDA and CDR2 SQIVND (reference sequence). CDR3 in DNA: TGTGCCAGTAGTATCTCGCCAGGGGGCATCCAAGAGACCCAGTACTTC. Translated, it gives CASSISPGGIQETQYF.